Listed below are T cell receptor beta chains from one sample, sequenced in a study of OX40 agonist ivuxolimab in advanced cancers. Using immunoSEQ multiplex PCR, the repertoire was profiled, and TCRdb retains in-frame clones only, with some absent. The sample carries about 89,000 clones, more than 70% recorded once. The specimen was CD4+ or CD8+ T cells sorted from blood, collected in a trial of the OX40 agonist ivuxolimab. These receptors all come from an adult with an advanced solid tumor such as melanoma, head and neck, liver or kidney cancer. The CDR3 runs from the conserved cysteine through the conserved F or W. The D gene is left open where the match is weak. Size values are once, few and many counts, or a class for expanded clones, and some rows have none.

v_call,d_call,j_call,clone_size,cdr3_nt,cdr3_aa
TRBV7-3,TRBD1,TRBJ1-2,.,TGTGCCAGCAGCTCCACCCCCCACTCCCGACAGGGCAGCGGGGGCTACACCTTC,CASSSTPHSRQGSGGYTF
TRBV15,.,TRBJ2-7,.,TGTGCCACCAGCAGAGATCCCGCAGGGGGGAATTACGAGCAGTACTTC,CATSRDPAGGNYEQYF
TRBV19,.,TRBJ1-6,.,TGTGCCAGTAGTAAGCAAGGCAGGGCAAATTCACCCCTCCACTTT,CASSKQGRANSPLHF
TRBV7-9,TRBD2,TRBJ2-1,.,TGTGCCAGCAGCTCCGGGACTAGCGGGGGGGCCAGCAATGAGCAGTTCTTC,CASSSGTSGGASNEQFF
TRBV28,.,TRBJ2-1,.,TGTGCCAGCAGTTTAAAGGCGCGCGGGGTTAATGAGCAGTTCTTC,CASSLKARGVNEQFF
TRBV5-1,.,TRBJ1-2,few,TGCGCCAGCAGCCCCCATGCGGGGCAGGACTATGGCTACACCTTC,CASSPHAGQDYGYTF
TRBV10-2,.,TRBJ2-7,.,TGCGCCGCAAATGCCGACAGCTCCTACGAGCAGTACTTC,CAANADSSYEQYF
TRBV2,.,TRBJ1-2,.,TGTGCCAGCAGGGAGACCATCTATGGCTACACCTTC,CASRETIYGYTF
TRBV7-2,TRBD2,TRBJ2-3,.,TGTGCCAGCAGCTTATCTCAAGCGGGGGGGATGGATACGCAGTATTTT,CASSLSQAGGMDTQYF
TRBV19,.,TRBJ2-1,once,TGTGCCAGTAGTTTAACATCTCGGCAGGGTAACAATGAGCAGTTCTTC,CASSLTSRQGNNEQFF